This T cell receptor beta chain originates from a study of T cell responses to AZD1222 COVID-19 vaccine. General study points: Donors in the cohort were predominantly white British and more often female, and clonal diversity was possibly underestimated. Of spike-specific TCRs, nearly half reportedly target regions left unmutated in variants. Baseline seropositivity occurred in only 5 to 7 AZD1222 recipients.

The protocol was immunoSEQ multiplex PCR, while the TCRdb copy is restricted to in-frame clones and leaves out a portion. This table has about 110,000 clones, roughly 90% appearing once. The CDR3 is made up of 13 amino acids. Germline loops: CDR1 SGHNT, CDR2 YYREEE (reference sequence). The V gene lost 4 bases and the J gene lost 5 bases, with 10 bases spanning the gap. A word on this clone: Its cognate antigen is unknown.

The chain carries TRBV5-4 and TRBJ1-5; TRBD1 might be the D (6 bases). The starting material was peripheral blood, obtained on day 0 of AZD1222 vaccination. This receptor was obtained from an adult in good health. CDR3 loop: CASSPNRDQPQHF. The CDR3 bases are TGTGCCAGCAGCCCAAACAGGGATCAGCCCCAGCATTTT.